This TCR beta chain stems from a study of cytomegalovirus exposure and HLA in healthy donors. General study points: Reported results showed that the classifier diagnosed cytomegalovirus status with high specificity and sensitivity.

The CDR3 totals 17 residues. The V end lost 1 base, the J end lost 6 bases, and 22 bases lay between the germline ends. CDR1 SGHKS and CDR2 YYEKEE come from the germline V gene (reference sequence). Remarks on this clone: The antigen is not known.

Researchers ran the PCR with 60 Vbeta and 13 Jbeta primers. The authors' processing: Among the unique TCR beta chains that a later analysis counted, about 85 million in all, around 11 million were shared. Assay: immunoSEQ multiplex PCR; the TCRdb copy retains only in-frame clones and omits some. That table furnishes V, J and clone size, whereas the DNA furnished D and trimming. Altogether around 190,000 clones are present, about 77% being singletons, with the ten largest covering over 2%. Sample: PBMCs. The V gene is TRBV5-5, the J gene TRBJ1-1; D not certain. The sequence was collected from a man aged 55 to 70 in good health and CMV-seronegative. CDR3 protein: CASSLRFQLGSRSEAFF. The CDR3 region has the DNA TGTGCCAGCAGCTTGAGGTTTCAGCTTGGGAGTCGGTCTGAAGCTTTCTTT.